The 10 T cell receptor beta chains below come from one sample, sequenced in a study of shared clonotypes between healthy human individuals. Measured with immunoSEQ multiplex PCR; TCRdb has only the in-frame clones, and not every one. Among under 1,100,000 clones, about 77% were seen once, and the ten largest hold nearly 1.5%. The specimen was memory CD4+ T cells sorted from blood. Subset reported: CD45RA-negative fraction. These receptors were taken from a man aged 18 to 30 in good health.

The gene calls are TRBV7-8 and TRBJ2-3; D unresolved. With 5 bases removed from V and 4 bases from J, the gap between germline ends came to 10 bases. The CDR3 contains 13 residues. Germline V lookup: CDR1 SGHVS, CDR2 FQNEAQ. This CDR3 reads CASSHPTSDTQYF. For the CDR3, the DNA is TGTGCCAGCAGCCACCCGACATCAGATACGCAGTATTTT.

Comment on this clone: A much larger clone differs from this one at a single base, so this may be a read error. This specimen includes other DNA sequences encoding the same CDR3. The CDR3 nucleotides are TGTGCCAGCTCACCTGGACAGGGGGACTATGGCTACACCTTC. This codes for CASSPGQGDYGYTF. The chain links TRBV18 to TRBJ1-2; TRBD1 aligns across 10 bases. CDR1 is KGHSH, CDR2 LQKENI, per germline. The trim removed 3 bases at V and 3 bases at J, leaving 1 base unmatched. The CDR3 has 14 residues.

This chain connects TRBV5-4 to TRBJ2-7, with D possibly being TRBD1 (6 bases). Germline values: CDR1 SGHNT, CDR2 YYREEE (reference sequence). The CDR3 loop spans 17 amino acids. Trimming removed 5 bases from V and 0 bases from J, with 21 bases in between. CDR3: CASSLFVDDRTSYEQYF. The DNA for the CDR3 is TGTGCCAGCAGTTTGTTTGTTGACGACAGGACCTCCTACGAGCAGTACTTC.

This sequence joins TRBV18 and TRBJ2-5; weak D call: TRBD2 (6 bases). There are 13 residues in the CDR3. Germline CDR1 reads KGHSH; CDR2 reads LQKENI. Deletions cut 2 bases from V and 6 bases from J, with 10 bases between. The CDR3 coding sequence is TGTGCCAGCTCACCATTGCGGGATAAGACCCAGTACTTC. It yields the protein CASSPLRDKTQYF.

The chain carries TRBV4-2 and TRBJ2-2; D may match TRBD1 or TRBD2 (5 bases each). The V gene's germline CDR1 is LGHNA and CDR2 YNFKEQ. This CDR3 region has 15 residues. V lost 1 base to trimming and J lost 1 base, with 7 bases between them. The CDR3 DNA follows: TGTGCCAGCAGCCAAGGTGGGGGGAACACCGGGGAGCTGTTTTTT. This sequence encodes CASSQGGGNTGELFF.

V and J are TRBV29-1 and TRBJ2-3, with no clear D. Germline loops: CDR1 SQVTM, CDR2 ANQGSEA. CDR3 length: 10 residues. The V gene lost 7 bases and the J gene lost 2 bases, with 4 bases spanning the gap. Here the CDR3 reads CSAVTDTQYF. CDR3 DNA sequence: TGCAGCGCAGTCACAGATACGCAGTATTTT.

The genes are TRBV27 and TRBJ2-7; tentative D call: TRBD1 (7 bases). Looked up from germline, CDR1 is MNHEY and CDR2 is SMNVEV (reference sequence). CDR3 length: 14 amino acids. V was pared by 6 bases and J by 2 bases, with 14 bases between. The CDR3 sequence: CASRMQGGAYEQYF. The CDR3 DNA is TGTGCCAGCAGGATGCAGGGGGGCGCCTACGAGCAGTACTTC.

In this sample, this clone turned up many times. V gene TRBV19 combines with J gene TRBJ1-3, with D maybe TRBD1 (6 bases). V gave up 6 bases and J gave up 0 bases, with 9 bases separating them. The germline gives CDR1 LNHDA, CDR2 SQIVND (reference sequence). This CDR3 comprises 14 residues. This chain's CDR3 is CASSEDSSGNTIYF. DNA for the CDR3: TGTGCCAGTAGCGAGGACAGCTCTGGAAACACCATATATTTT.

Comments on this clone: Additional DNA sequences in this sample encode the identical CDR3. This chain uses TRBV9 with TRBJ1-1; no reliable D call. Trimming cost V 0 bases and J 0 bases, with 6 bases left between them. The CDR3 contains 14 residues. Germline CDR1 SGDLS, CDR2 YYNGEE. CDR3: CASSVGPMNTEAFF. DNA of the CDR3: TGTGCCAGCAGCGTAGGGCCCATGAACACTGAAGCTTTCTTT.

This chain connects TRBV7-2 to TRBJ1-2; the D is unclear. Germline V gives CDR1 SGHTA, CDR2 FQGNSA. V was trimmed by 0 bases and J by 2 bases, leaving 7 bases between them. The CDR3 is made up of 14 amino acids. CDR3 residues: CASSLAVDNYGYTF. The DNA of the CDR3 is TGTGCCAGCAGCTTAGCGGTTGACAACTATGGCTACACCTTC.